This TCR beta chain was retrieved from a study of control samples from healthy donors and cancer patients. This clone has a single count. This CDR3 region has 15 residues. The germline V and J ends were trimmed by 3 bases and 5 bases, with 16 bases remaining between them. Germline V lookup: CDR1 MDHEN, CDR2 SYDVKM. Profiling relied on immunoSEQ multiplex PCR, and the TCRdb table lists in-frame clones only, not all of them. This sample has under 40,000 clones, with around 83% found just once. The sequence derives from a woman aged 60-75 years with lung cancer. Sample: PBMCs. This chain joins TRBV28 and TRBJ2-5; possibly TRBD1 for D (5 bases). The CDR3 coding sequence is TGTGCCAGCAGTTTGCCTAGGGTGGGGCGGGAGACCCAGTACTTC. The encoded protein is CASSLPRVGRETQYF.